This entry lists 2 T cell receptor beta chains sequenced from one sample in a study of blood T cell repertoires in COVID-19. Data came from immunoSEQ multiplex PCR; TCRdb stores just in-frame clones and leaves some out. The table includes some 200,000 clones, around four fifths detected once. The source material was PBMCs or T cells enriched from blood (not recorded which). The origin of the receptors is a woman in her fifties or sixties who had been exposed to COVID-19.

V is TRBV6-1 and J is TRBJ2-3, with 7 bases lining up with TRBD1. The CDR3 has 21 amino acids. Trimming at V came to 0 bases and at J to 4 bases, leaving 22 bases not matched to a gene. Germline V CDR1 and CDR2: MNHNS, SASEGT. CDR3 loop: CASSEAGMGQLLGFRADTQYF. Here the CDR3 DNA reads TGTGCCAGCAGTGAAGCGGGGATGGGACAGCTCCTCGGGTTCAGGGCAGATACGCAGTATTTT.

V gene TRBV5-1 combines with J gene TRBJ2-1; possibly TRBD2 for D (6 bases). V was pared by 3 bases and J by 7 bases, with 14 bases between. Germline CDR1 SGHRS, CDR2 YFSETQ. CDR3 length: 14 residues. In DNA form, the CDR3 reads TGCGCCAGCAGCTCTCCACTAGCAGAGAATGAGCAGTTCTTC. As protein: CASSSPLAENEQFF.